Listed below are T cell receptor beta chains from one sample, sequenced in a study of blood T cell repertoires in COVID-19. Produced via immunoSEQ multiplex PCR; TCRdb's table is partial and in-frame only. The sample has under 250,000 clones; 70% to 90% are singletons. Sequencing input: peripheral blood. All receptors derive from a woman aged 70 to 79 with active or convalescent COVID-19. The CDR3 runs from the conserved cysteine through the conserved F or W. Fields, in order: J gene, V gene, CDR3 length, clone size, D gene, CDR3 protein, CDR3 DNA. The D gene is left open where the match is weak. Clone size is given for some rows only: seen once, a few or many times, or a class if the clone is expanded.

TRBJ2-1	TRBV6-6	14	.	.	CASSYSAGDNEQFF	TGTGCCAGCAGTTACTCAGCAGGGGACAATGAGCAGTTCTTC
TRBJ2-1	TRBV11-3	13	once	.	CASSLFTRGEQFF	TGTGCCAGCAGCCTTTTTACGCGGGGTGAGCAGTTCTTC
TRBJ2-7	TRBV5-1	14	few	TRBD1	CASRTGTGSYEQYF	TGCGCCAGCAGAACCGGGACAGGGTCGTACGAGCAGTACTTC
TRBJ1-6	TRBV2	16	.	TRBD1	CASSGQGTGYNSPLHF	TGTGCCAGCAGTGGACAGGGGACAGGATATAATTCACCCCTCCACTTT
TRBJ2-7	TRBV7-2	14	.	.	CASSLEQGRTEQYF	TGTGCCAGCAGCTTAGAACAGGGTCGGACCGAGCAGTACTTC
TRBJ2-5	TRBV11-2	14	.	.	CASTTPGFQETQYF	TGTGCCAGCACAACACCCGGGTTTCAAGAGACCCAGTACTTC
TRBJ2-1	TRBV7-2	16	.	.	CASRDTGRGFYNEQFF	TGTGCCAGCAGAGACACAGGAAGGGGGTTTTACAATGAGCAGTTCTTC
TRBJ2-1	TRBV7-7	15	once	TRBD2	CASSMIAGEDNEQFF	TGTGCTAGCAGCATGATAGCGGGAGAGGACAATGAGCAGTTCTTC
TRBJ1-1	TRBV5-1	12	.	TRBD1	CASSPGGPEAFF	TGCGCCAGCAGTCCAGGGGGCCCTGAAGCTTTCTTT
TRBJ1-1	TRBV18	13	.	.	CASSPPVSEEAFF	TGTGCCAGCTCACCCCCTGTTTCTGAGGAAGCTTTCTTT
TRBJ2-5	TRBV19	16	.	TRBD2	CASSIVGSGPQETQYF	TGTGCCAGTAGTATAGTAGGTAGCGGGCCCCAAGAGACCCAGTACTTC
TRBJ2-2	TRBV7-2	15	.	.	CASSQVGGHTGELFF	TGTGCCAGCAGCCAAGTGGGGGGGCACACCGGGGAGCTGTTTTTT
TRBJ2-7	TRBV5-1	15	.	TRBD1	CASSFNTGGSYEQYF	TGCGCCAGCAGCTTCAACACAGGGGGCTCCTACGAGCAGTACTTC
TRBJ2-3	TRBV30	13	.	.	CAWSALGGDTQYF	TGTGCCTGGAGTGCACTAGGAGGCGATACGCAGTATTTT
TRBJ1-1	TRBV5-4	16	.	.	CASSSAVRGLATEAFF	TGTGCCAGCAGCTCCGCTGTTAGGGGTTTGGCCACTGAAGCTTTCTTT
TRBJ2-7	TRBV19	16	.	TRBD1	CASSPRRTGGYYEQYF	TGTGCCAGTAGTCCGAGGAGGACAGGGGGATACTACGAGCAGTACTTC
TRBJ2-3	TRBV5-1	14	.	.	CASSFGLNTDTQYF	TGCGCCAGCAGCTTCGGACTTAACACAGATACGCAGTATTTT
TRBJ1-2	TRBV6-5	14	once	TRBD1	CASRLSGGDYGYTF	TGTGCCAGCAGGCTGTCAGGGGGAGACTATGGCTACACCTTC
TRBJ2-5	TRBV5-4	15	.	TRBD1	CASSRGPTGQETQYF	TGTGCCAGCAGCCGAGGGCCGACAGGGCAAGAGACCCAGTACTTC
TRBJ1-1	TRBV5-1	15	.	TRBD1	CASSPLGQGNTEAFF	TGCGCCAGCAGCCCATTAGGACAGGGAAACACTGAAGCTTTCTTT
TRBJ2-7	TRBV5-1	14	few	TRBD2	CASSPGGGSYEQYF	TGCGCCAGCAGCCCGGGGGGTGGATCCTACGAGCAGTACTTC
TRBJ1-4	TRBV28	12	.	.	CASITPEGKLFF	TGTGCCAGCATCACACCCGAGGGAAAACTGTTTTTT
TRBJ1-1	TRBV24-1	13	.	.	CATSANGNTEAFF	TGTGCCACCAGTGCAAACGGGAACACTGAAGCTTTCTTT
TRBJ2-1	TRBV3-1/TRBV3-2	17	.	TRBD2	CASSTQLTSGPNNEQFF	TGTGCCAGCAGCACCCAATTGACTAGCGGGCCTAACAATGAGCAGTTCTTC
TRBJ2-1	TRBV5-1	14	.	.	CASRTQGSDNEQFF	TGCGCCAGCAGGACGCAGGGGAGTGACAATGAGCAGTTCTTC
TRBJ1-2	TRBV28	12	.	.	CASSYLGQGYTF	TGTGCCAGCAGTTACCTTGGACAGGGCTACACCTTC
TRBJ2-7	TRBV9	16	.	.	CASSVNPTGPFYEQYF	TGTGCCAGCAGCGTAAATCCCACAGGGCCGTTCTACGAGCAGTACTTC
TRBJ2-2	TRBV6-5	13	.	TRBD1	CATGQGNTGELFF	TGTGCCACGGGACAGGGCAACACCGGGGAGCTGTTTTTT
TRBJ2-4	TRBV5-1	14	.	TRBD1	CASSLTGTGNIQYF	TGCGCCAGCAGCTTAACAGGGACAGGAAACATTCAGTACTTC
TRBJ1-6	TRBV5-1	15	.	.	CASSLDQGGNSPLHF	TGCGCCAGCAGCTTGGATCAGGGAGGTAATTCACCCCTCCACTTT
TRBJ2-1	TRBV5-4	13	.	TRBD2	CASSSTSRNEQFF	TGTGCCAGCAGCTCGACTAGCAGGAATGAGCAGTTCTTC
TRBJ1-4	TRBV5-6	13	.	.	CASSTGGGEKLFF	TGTGCCAGCAGCACGGGGGGCGGTGAAAAACTGTTTTTT
TRBJ1-3	TRBV21-1	12	.	.	CASSSRQNTIYF	TGTGCCAGCAGCAGCAGACAAAACACCATATATTTT
TRBJ1-1	TRBV6-5	15	few	.	CAAWVLGAGNTEAFF	TGTGCCGCCTGGGTTCTAGGGGCAGGGAACACTGAAGCTTTCTTT
TRBJ2-7	TRBV7-9	13	.	.	CASSFVLEGEQYF	TGTGCCAGCAGCTTCGTTCTTGAGGGCGAGCAGTACTTC
TRBJ1-2	TRBV12-3/TRBV12-4	13	.	.	CASTTYPYVGYTF	TGTGCCAGCACCACTTACCCCTACGTTGGCTACACCTTC
TRBJ2-5	TRBV3-1/TRBV3-2	14	.	.	CASTPRGIQETQYF	TGTGCCAGCACCCCAAGGGGCATTCAAGAGACCCAGTACTTC
TRBJ2-2	TRBV11-2	15	once	.	CASSAGFANTGELFF	TGTGCCAGCAGCGCGGGCTTCGCGAACACCGGGGAGCTGTTTTTT
TRBJ1-2	TRBV5-4	14	.	.	CASFPVGAPYGYTF	TGTGCCAGCTTCCCTGTGGGGGCCCCTTATGGCTACACCTTC
TRBJ1-1	TRBV5-5	14	few	.	CASSLAAGVPEAFF	TGTGCCAGCAGCTTGGCAGCGGGGGTCCCTGAAGCTTTCTTT
TRBJ2-3	TRBV9	14	.	TRBD2	CASSGGVGTDTQYF	TGTGCCAGCTCCGGGGGGGTGGGAACAGATACGCAGTATTTT
TRBJ1-4	TRBV5-4	16	.	TRBD1	CASSLVVPGQGGRLFF	TGTGCCAGCAGCTTGGTCGTCCCGGGACAGGGGGGGAGGCTGTTTTTT
TRBJ2-1	TRBV18	15	.	.	CASSPGRGDYNEQFF	TGTGCCAGCTCACCCGGGCGGGGAGATTACAATGAGCAGTTCTTC
TRBJ1-2	TRBV28	11	.	TRBD1	CASSFAGQGSF	TGTGCCAGCAGTTTTGCGGGACAGGGATCCTTC
TRBJ2-5	TRBV10-3	14	.	.	CAISPSQAGETQYF	TGTGCCATCAGTCCCAGCCAGGCCGGAGAGACCCAGTACTTC
TRBJ1-1	TRBV6-5	12	.	.	CASSYFAGPAFF	TGTGCCAGCAGTTACTTTGCAGGTCCTGCTTTCTTT
TRBJ2-7	TRBV30	14	.	TRBD1	CAWSSLTGRYEQYF	TGTGCCTGGAGTAGCTTGACAGGGCGCTACGAGCAGTACTTC
TRBJ1-2	TRBV7-9	16	.	TRBD1	CASSSVPGQGRYGYTF	TGTGCCAGCAGCTCGGTTCCGGGACAGGGTCGGTATGGCTACACCTTC
TRBJ2-7	TRBV5-1	16	.	.	CASSPAAGVVSYEQYF	TGCGCCAGCAGCCCTGCGGCAGGGGTGGTCTCCTACGAGCAGTACTTC
TRBJ1-2	TRBV19	13	.	TRBD1	CASNPGQGNGYTF	TGTGCCAGTAACCCGGGACAGGGAAATGGCTACACCTTC
TRBJ2-5	TRBV6-5	16	once	TRBD1	CASSSWTGEAQETQYF	TGTGCCAGCAGTTCCTGGACAGGGGAGGCCCAAGAGACCCAGTACTTC